A single sample gave rise to the 18 T cell receptor beta chains below, sequenced in a study of blood T cell repertoires in COVID-19. TCRdb keeps only in-frame clones here, not all; method: immunoSEQ multiplex PCR. The sample lists 400,000 to 550,000 clones, 70% to 90% occurring once. The specimen was PBMCs or T cells enriched from blood (not recorded which). These TCRs come from a woman between 18 and 30 years old with acute COVID-19.

The rearrangement joins TRBV5-6 to TRBJ2-3; possible D gene TRBD1, 5 bases. The CDR3 spans 14 residues. The V end lost 5 bases, the J end lost 1 base, and 11 bases lay between the germline ends. Germline lookup yields CDR1 SGHDT and CDR2 YYEEEE. CDR3 sequence: CASSHVRGTDTQYF. Here the CDR3 DNA reads TGTGCCAGCAGTCACGTCAGGGGCACAGATACGCAGTATTTT.

The chain recombines TRBV25-1 with TRBJ2-5; D is perhaps TRBD2 (6 bases). V lost 1 base and J lost 3, with 6 bases in between. Germline lookup yields CDR1 MGHDK and CDR2 SYGVNS. The length of the CDR3 is 13 residues. DNA of the CDR3: TGTGCCAGCAGTGAATTAGCGGAAGAGACCCAGTACTTC. This gives the protein CASSELAEETQYF.

This clone has only a few counts. This chain uses TRBV13 with TRBJ1-4, with TRBD1 identical over 7 bases. The CDR3 contains 14 residues. The ends lost 4 bases at V and 13 bases at J; junction bases unmatched: 12. The germline CDR1 and CDR2 sequences are PRHDT and FYEKMQ (reference sequence). The CDR3 here is CASSSTGDSRVLFF. The CDR3 bases are TGTGCCAGCAGCTCCACCGGGGACAGCCGAGTACTGTTTTTT.

V usage is TRBV2 and J usage is TRBJ2-3; the D gene is possibly TRBD2 (6 bases). Germline values: CDR1 SNHLY, CDR2 FYNNEI. Deletions cut 8 bases from V and 2 bases from J, with 17 bases between. The CDR3 extends over 15 amino acids. The CDR3 bases are TGTGCCAGCCTTAGACTAGTCGTAAACACAGATACGCAGTATTTT. This encodes CASLRLVVNTDTQYF.

V gene TRBV7-2 combines with J gene TRBJ2-7; tentative D call: TRBD2 (6 bases). CDR1 is SGHTA, CDR2 FQGNSA, per germline. CDR3 length equals 16 residues. V lost 3 bases and J lost 4, with 19 bases in between. The CDR3 sequence: CASSLNWEAGMYEQYF. CDR3 DNA: TGTGCCAGCAGCTTGAATTGGGAAGCGGGTATGTACGAGCAGTACTTC.

This clone was picked up one time. This chain links TRBV7-2 with TRBJ2-7, with 7 bases that match TRBD2. The CDR3 covers 13 residues. The V gene end was trimmed by 5 bases and the J gene end by 7 bases; junction bases not matched to a gene: 8. Germline CDR1 is SGHTA and CDR2 is FQGNSA. The CDR3 here is CASSREAGREQYF. CDR3 DNA sequence: TGTGCCAGCAGCCGGGAGGCGGGAAGAGAGCAGTACTTC.

This rearrangement joins TRBV5-8 to TRBJ1-5; tentative D call: TRBD1 (6 bases). The germline V gene encodes CDR1 SGHTS and CDR2 YDEGEE. This CDR3 spans 15 amino acids. The V gene lost 4 bases and the J gene lost 2 bases, with 13 bases spanning the gap. The CDR3 sequence is CASSPRTARNQPQHF. The CDR3 DNA reads as TGTGCCAGCAGCCCCCGGACAGCTCGCAATCAGCCCCAGCATTTT.

This chain links TRBV19 with TRBJ1-3, with TRBD1 as a possible D gene (5 bases). Germline CDR1 reads LNHDA; CDR2 reads SQIVND (reference sequence). The CDR3 loop spans 14 amino acids. The germline V and J ends were trimmed by 5 bases and 2 bases, with 10 bases remaining between them. CDR3 coding DNA: TGTGCCAGTAGTGCACAGGAACCTGGAAACACCATATATTTT. The encoded protein is CASSAQEPGNTIYF. The whole variable domain, remainder taken from reference TRBV19 and TRBJ1-3, is DGGITQSPKYLFRKEGQNVTLSCEQNLNHDAMYWYRQDPGQGLRLIYYSQIVNDFQKGDIAEGYSVSREKKESFPLTVTSAQKNPTAFYLCASSAQEPGNTIYFGEGSWLTVV.

The rearrangement uses TRBV19 and TRBJ1-5; D not certain. The CDR3 extends over 15 amino acids. V was shortened by 3 bases and J by 7 bases, with 16 bases between the two germline ends. Germline CDR1 and CDR2: LNHDA and SQIVND (reference sequence). The CDR3: CASSMMRLARQPQHF. As DNA, the CDR3 is TGTGCCAGTAGTATGATGCGGCTGGCTAGGCAGCCCCAGCATTTT.

This clone was found once. The rearrangement joins TRBV7-9 to TRBJ2-1, with D possibly TRBD2 on 5 matching bases. The CDR3 extends over 15 amino acids. V lost 5 bases and J 0 bases, leaving 11 bases between the germline ends. In germline, CDR1 is SEHNR, CDR2 FQNEAQ (reference sequence). CDR3 residues: CASSPTMLSYNEQFF. In DNA, the CDR3 is TGTGCCAGCAGCCCGACTATGCTCTCCTACAATGAGCAGTTCTTC. The complete variable domain, with remaining parts taken from reference TRBV7-9 and TRBJ2-1, reads DTGVSQNPRHKITKRGQNVTFRCDPISEHNRLYWYRQTLGQGPEFLTYFQNEAQLEKSRLLSDRFSAERPKGSFSTLEIQRTEQGDSAMYLCASSPTMLSYNEQFFGPGTRLTVL.

The chain has TRBV2 and TRBJ1-1, with TRBD1 matching 8 bases. The germline gives CDR1 SNHLY, CDR2 FYNNEI. The CDR3 is 16 residues long. The trim removed 7 bases at V and 6 bases at J, leaving 16 bases unmatched. DNA of the CDR3: TGTGCCAGCAATAACAACCCTGGGACAGGCAAGGCTGAAGCTTTCTTT. The encoded protein is CASNNNPGTGKAEAFF.

The V and J genes are TRBV11-2 and TRBJ2-1, with D tentatively TRBD1 (5 bases). The germline CDR1 and CDR2 sequences are SGHAT and FQNNGV. The CDR3 is made up of 15 amino acids. V was cut by 5 bases and J by 6 bases, with 17 bases left in between. CDR3: CASSPYPARANEQFF. CDR3 nucleotide sequence: TGTGCCAGCAGCCCATACCCGGCCAGGGCCAATGAGCAGTTCTTC. Drawing the rest from reference TRBV11-2 and TRBJ2-1, the complete variable domain is EAGVAQSPRYKIIEKRQSVAFWCNPISGHATLYWYQQILGQGPKLLIQFQNNGVVDDSQLPKDRFSAERLKGVDSTLKIQPAKLEDSAVYLCASSPYPARANEQFFGPGTRLTVL.

The chain employs TRBV2 and TRBJ2-7; 7 nucleotides agree with TRBD1. The CDR3 has 15 residues. After removal of 7 bases from V and 5 bases from J, the junction contained 14 bases not matched to a gene. Germline CDR1 is SNHLY and CDR2 is FYNNEI. The CDR3 spells CASIIYDRVFDEQYF. CDR3 coding DNA: TGTGCCAGCATAATCTACGACAGGGTTTTCGACGAGCAGTACTTC.

This chain connects TRBV24-1 to TRBJ1-2; no reliable D call. There are 12 residues in the CDR3. The V end was cut by 3 bases, the J end by 7 bases, with 8 bases between. Germline CDR1 KGHDR, CDR2 SFDVKD. The CDR3 DNA sequence: TGTGCCACCAGTGATGAGGTGGGTGGCTACACCTTC. It translates to CATSDEVGGYTF.

The J gene is TRBJ1-5, the V gene TRBV12-3 or TRBV12-4; D is possibly TRBD1 (5 bases). The length of the CDR3 is 13 residues. The V gene lost 5 bases and the J gene lost 4 bases, with 9 bases spanning the gap. The CDR3 sequence: CASSQGRNQPQHF. The CDR3 DNA is TGTGCCAGCAGTCAGGGAAGGAATCAGCCCCAGCATTTT.

The rearrangement uses TRBV11-2 and TRBJ1-2, with no clear D. Germline values: CDR1 SGHAT, CDR2 FQNNGV. V lost 6 bases to trimming and J lost 1 base, with 12 bases between them. The CDR3 sequence is 14 residues long. The DNA for the CDR3 is TGTGCCAGCAGTACAAGGGAGGATAACTATGGCTACACCTTC. It encodes CASSTREDNYGYTF.

The count of this clone is one. CDR3 in DNA: TGTGCCAGCAGTTCTCCCGGGACAGGGGAAAATTCACCCCTCCACTTT. Translated, it gives CASSSPGTGENSPLHF. The chain links TRBV28 to TRBJ1-6; 10 nucleotides agree with TRBD1. V shed 4 bases and J 7 bases; nucleotides not matched to a gene: 7. Germline lookup yields CDR1 MDHEN and CDR2 SYDVKM. The CDR3 contains 16 residues.

J is TRBJ2-5 and V is TRBV28, with TRBD2 as a possible D gene (6 bases). Germline V gene sequence: CDR1 MDHEN, CDR2 SYDVKM. V was pared by 6 bases and J by 4 bases, with 15 bases between. This CDR3 has 14 amino acids. The CDR3 spells CASSSSGVRETQYF. The CDR3, as DNA: TGTGCCAGCAGCTCCTCGGGAGTTCGAGAGACCCAGTACTTC. Together with reference TRBV28 and TRBJ2-5, the CDR3 gives the full variable domain: DVKVTQSSRYLVKRTGEKVFLECVQDMDHENMFWYRQDPGLGLRLIYFSYDVKMKEKGDIPEGYSVSREKKERFSLILESASTNQTSMYLCASSSSGVRETQYFGPGTRLLVL.